Shown below are 30 T cell receptor beta chains from a single sample sequenced in a study of cytomegalovirus exposure and HLA in healthy donors. 60 Vbeta and 13 Jbeta primers were used in PCR. Measured with immunoSEQ multiplex PCR; TCRdb has only the in-frame clones, and not every one. The profile covers around 150,000 clones, with 75% to 85% appearing a single time and roughly a tenth taken by the ten largest. Sequenced sample: PBMCs. All receptors derive from a man aged 45-65 years in good health and CMV-seropositive.

The gene calls are TRBV28 and TRBJ2-5; 9 bases fit TRBD1. The ends lost 4 bases at V and 5 bases at J; junction bases unmatched: 5. The CDR3 is made up of 14 amino acids. The germline CDR1 and CDR2 sequences are MDHEN and SYDVKM. The CDR3 protein is CASSSGTGSETQYF. Written as DNA, the CDR3 is TGTGCCAGCAGTTCCGGGACAGGGTCCGAGACCCAGTACTTC.

The V and J genes are TRBV28 and TRBJ1-4; TRBD1 agrees at 10 bases. V lost 7 bases and J lost 5; bases outside the gene matches: 4. The CDR3 loop spans 14 amino acids. Germline CDR1 and CDR2: MDHEN and SYDVKM. CDR3 sequence reads: CASIDRGQNEKLFF. CDR3 nucleotides: TGTGCCAGCATCGACAGGGGGCAAAATGAAAAACTGTTTTTT.

The chain joins TRBV4-2 to TRBJ2-7; TRBD2 matches at 7 bases. The CDR3 covers 16 residues. Germline values: CDR1 LGHNA, CDR2 YNFKEQ. The V segment lost 0 bases and the J segment 4 bases; nucleotides outside the gene matches: 9. The CDR3 region is CASSQDEGRGDYEQYF. DNA of the CDR3: TGTGCCAGCAGCCAAGATGAAGGACGGGGGGATTACGAGCAGTACTTC.

The J gene is TRBJ2-7, the V gene TRBV6-5; 8 bases fit TRBD1. Germline V lookup: CDR1 MNHEY, CDR2 SVGAGI. The trim removed 4 bases at V and 0 bases at J, leaving 8 bases unmatched. The CDR3 is 16 residues long. The CDR3 DNA is TGTGCCAGCAGTTCAATGGGAGGACAGGGCTCCTACGAGCAGTACTTC. This gives the protein CASSSMGGQGSYEQYF.

The gene calls are TRBV29-1 and TRBJ2-3; maybe TRBD1 (5 bases). V was trimmed by 4 bases and J by 2 bases, leaving 13 bases between them. This CDR3 spans 14 amino acids. Germline V gene data show CDR1 as SQVTM and CDR2 as ANQGSEA. The chain's CDR3 is CSVVGRYSTDTQYF. Here the CDR3 DNA reads TGCAGCGTTGTGGGGCGGTACTCCACAGATACGCAGTATTTT.

The chain combines TRBV7-2 with TRBJ1-6; D may be TRBD1 (6 bases). The V gene's germline CDR1 is SGHTA and CDR2 FQGNSA. The CDR3 is made up of 14 amino acids. The ends were cut back, 4 bases at V and 12 bases at J, with 16 bases in the middle. CDR3 sequence reads: CASSYGGDNLPLHF. DNA for the CDR3: TGTGCCAGCAGCTATGGGGGGGACAACTTACCCCTCCACTTT.

This chain uses TRBV4-2 with TRBJ1-3; 7 nucleotides agree with TRBD1. The CDR3 sequence is 15 residues long. The ends lost 4 bases at V and 4 bases at J; junction bases unmatched: 7. Germline V gene data show CDR1 as LGHNA and CDR2 as YNFKEQ. DNA of the CDR3: TGTGCCAGCAGCCTAAAGACAGGGCCCGGAAACACCATATATTTT. Its protein is CASSLKTGPGNTIYF.

This clone showed up just once. The chain is built from TRBV19 and TRBJ2-7, with 10 bases that match TRBD1. This CDR3 is 13 amino acids long. Germline values: CDR1 LNHDA, CDR2 SQIVND (reference sequence). V trimming: 8 bases; J trimming: 9 bases; junction bases outside the gene matches: 10. The DNA of the CDR3 is TGTGCCAGTTCTGACAGGGGGCGCGGTAGGCAGTACTTC. This gives the protein CASSDRGRGRQYF.

V gene TRBV5-1 combines with J gene TRBJ2-5; 15 positions match TRBD2. The J call may be incorrect, as the DNA end agrees better with TRBJ2-7. CDR1 and CDR2 from the germline V gene are SGHRS and YFSETQ. The length of the CDR3 is 17 residues. The DNA for the CDR3 is TGCGCCAGCAGCATGGGACTAGCGGGGGGCACCTCCTACGAGCAGTACTTC. Its protein is CASSMGLAGGTSYEQYF.

The table lists this clone with a count of one. The V and J genes are TRBV28 and TRBJ2-2; TRBD1 aligns across 7 bases. CDR1 is MDHEN and CDR2 is SYDVKM in the germline V gene. With 6 bases clipped from V and 5 bases from J, the junction kept 9 bases outside the gene matches. This CDR3 contains 15 residues. The CDR3 DNA follows: TGTGCCAGCAGAAGGGGACAGCTCCAAACCGGGGAGCTGTTTTTT. Translation gives CASRRGQLQTGELFF.

This clone was found a few times. V and J are TRBV6-5 and TRBJ2-3, with D possibly TRBD1 on 5 matching bases. The ends were cut back, 6 bases at V and 4 bases at J, with 8 bases in the middle. Germline lookup yields CDR1 MNHEY and CDR2 SVGAGI. CDR3 size: 12 residues. CDR3 in amino acids: CASRTGADTQYF. The DNA of the CDR3 is TGTGCCAGCAGAACAGGAGCAGATACGCAGTATTTT.

This chain links TRBV5-6 with TRBJ2-7, with a weak D call TRBD1 (6 bases). The CDR3 has 12 amino acids. Deletions cut 4 bases from V and 6 bases from J, with 11 bases between. Germline-derived CDR1 and CDR2 are SGHDT and YYEEEE. The DNA of the CDR3 is TGTGCCAGCAGCCAGGGGTTTGGCGAGCAGTACTTC. This gives the protein CASSQGFGEQYF.

Comment on this clone: Additional DNA sequences in this sample encode the identical CDR3. The chain joins TRBV5-1 to TRBJ2-7, with 11 bases identical to TRBD2. The CDR3 contains 14 residues. CDR1 and CDR2 (germline): SGHRS, YFSETQ. The V segment lost 4 bases and the J segment 3 bases; nucleotides outside the gene matches: 3. Here the CDR3 reads CASSLGTSGYEQYF. CDR3 nucleotide sequence: TGCGCCAGCAGCCTGGGGACTAGCGGCTACGAGCAGTACTTC.

V usage is TRBV20-1 and J usage is TRBJ1-2, with D perhaps matching TRBD1 (5 bases). This CDR3 is 11 amino acids long. With 6 bases removed from V and 3 bases from J, the gap between germline ends came to 8 bases. Germline V lookup: CDR1 DFQATT, CDR2 SNEGSKA (reference sequence). The CDR3 reads CSAPGDYGYTF. CDR3 sequence (DNA): TGCAGTGCGCCGGGGGACTATGGCTACACCTTC.

This chain joins TRBV5-5 and TRBJ1-1; the D is unclear. CDR1 and CDR2 (germline): SGHKS, YYEKEE (reference sequence). V was clipped by 4 bases and J by 1 base, with 8 bases between them. The CDR3 length is 13 residues. CDR3 region: CASSNAGNTEAFF. CDR3 coding DNA: TGTGCCAGCAGCAATGCAGGGAACACTGAAGCTTTCTTT.

The V and J genes are TRBV28 and TRBJ2-5; 10 bases line up with TRBD1. V gave up 5 bases and J gave up 3 bases; unmatched junction bases: 9. The CDR3 is 16 residues long. Germline loops: CDR1 MDHEN, CDR2 SYDVKM. The CDR3: CASSPGGQGNKETQYF. DNA for the CDR3: TGTGCCAGCAGTCCGGGGGGACAGGGGAATAAAGAGACCCAGTACTTC.

V usage is TRBV7-2 and J usage is TRBJ2-3; D perhaps matches TRBD2 (6 bases). Trimming took 5 bases from V and 5 from J, leaving 20 bases between them. CDR3 size: 16 residues. Per the germline V gene, CDR1 is SGHTA and CDR2 is FQGNSA. CDR3 nucleotide sequence: TGTGCCAGCAGCCCCAGCGGGTCGTTAGCCGGAGATACGCAGTATTTT. It translates to CASSPSGSLAGDTQYF.

The rearrangement links TRBV7-9 to TRBJ1-2; no definite D call. The V gene lost 4 bases and the J gene lost 0 bases, with 15 bases spanning the gap. The germline CDR1 and CDR2 sequences are SEHNR and FQNEAQ (reference sequence). The CDR3 loop spans 16 amino acids. CDR3 amino acids: CASSYFAAPANYGYTF. The CDR3 DNA is TGTGCCAGCAGCTATTTTGCGGCACCGGCTAACTATGGCTACACCTTC.

The V call is TRBV7-2, the J call TRBJ2-1, with TRBD2 matching 10 bases. Germline-derived CDR1 and CDR2 are SGHTA and FQGNSA. There are 14 residues in the CDR3. The ends lost 10 bases at V and 4 bases at J; junction bases unmatched: 7. Here the CDR3 DNA reads TGTGCCATCCGATCTAGCGGGGGTTACAATGAGCAGTTCTTC. It is translated as CAIRSSGGYNEQFF.

The rearrangement uses TRBV19 and TRBJ1-5; D remains ambiguous. The V end lost 8 bases, the J end lost 1 base, and 9 bases lay between the germline ends. Germline V lookup: CDR1 LNHDA, CDR2 SQIVND (reference sequence). This CDR3 region has 13 residues. The CDR3, as DNA: TGTGCCAGTCGCGGAGAGAGCAATCAGCCCCAGCATTTT. This sequence encodes CASRGESNQPQHF.

The V call is TRBV5-4, the J call TRBJ1-6, with 9 bases lining up with TRBD1. The junction had 4 bases not matched to a gene; V was cut back by 3 bases and J by 9 bases. The CDR3 has 14 amino acids. CDR1 is SGHNT, CDR2 YYREEE, per germline (reference sequence). Here the CDR3 reads CASSWDRDSSPLHF. CDR3 DNA: TGTGCCAGCAGCTGGGACAGGGATAGTTCACCCCTCCACTTT.

In this sample, this clone turned up once. This sequence joins TRBV7-3 and TRBJ2-5, with TRBD2 matching over 7 bases. The CDR3 contains 18 residues. With 0 bases clipped from V and 5 bases from J, the junction kept 15 bases outside the gene matches. In germline, CDR1 is SGHTA, CDR2 FQGTGA. Here the CDR3 DNA reads TGTGCCAGCAGCTTAACAGGCTCCTCCGGACTAGAGGTGGAGACCCAGTACTTC. The encoded protein is CASSLTGSSGLEVETQYF.

This clone was detected only a few times. This sequence joins TRBV30 and TRBJ1-2, with unresolved D. Germline CDR1 reads GTSNPN; CDR2 reads SVGIG (reference sequence). The ends were cut back, 3 bases at V and 1 base at J, with 15 bases in the middle. The CDR3 runs 15 residues. In DNA form, the CDR3 reads TGTGCCTGGAGCGCGCAAAGGTCGGGTAACTATGGCTACACCTTC. Its protein is CAWSAQRSGNYGYTF. The whole variable domain, remainder taken from reference TRBV30 and TRBJ1-2, is SQTIHQWPATLVQPVGSPLSLECTVEGTSNPNLYWYRQAAGRGLQLLFYSVGIGQISSEVPQNLSASRPQDRQFILSSKKLLLSDSGFYLCAWSAQRSGNYGYTFGSGTRLTVV.

This clone was counted a few times. The V call is TRBV7-2, the J call TRBJ2-7, with a possible D match to TRBD2 (6 bases). The CDR3 totals 15 residues. Germline V gene lookup returns CDR1 SGHTA and CDR2 FQGNSA. Trimming shortened V by 4 bases and J by 2 bases, and 15 bases separated the two germline ends. CDR3 amino acids: CASSSYPAGTYEQYF. CDR3 DNA: TGTGCCAGCAGCTCCTACCCCGCGGGGACCTACGAGCAGTACTTC.

This clone was seen only a few times. The chain couples TRBV7-3 to TRBJ2-5; the match to TRBD1 covers 10 bases. V lost 4 bases, J lost 3 bases, and 2 bases stayed unmatched. Germline V gives CDR1 SGHTA, CDR2 FQGTGA. The CDR3 covers 14 residues. CDR3 amino acids: CASSSTGGEETQYF. The CDR3 DNA reads TGTGCCAGCAGCTCGACAGGGGGCGAAGAGACCCAGTACTTC.

Concerning this clone: The germline gene is not matched at one end of the junction; a read error may be the cause. The gene calls are TRBV7-9 and TRBJ2-7, with D possibly TRBD1 on 8 matching bases. In germline, CDR1 is SEHNR, CDR2 FQNEAQ (reference sequence). This CDR3 spans 12 amino acids. The CDR3 nucleotides are TGTTCCAGCACCTCATCACAGGGGGGGATAAACTTC. This gives the protein CSSTSSQGGINF.

The V call is TRBV6-5, the J call TRBJ1-2; 7 nucleotides match TRBD1. The length of the CDR3 is 13 residues. Germline loops: CDR1 MNHEY, CDR2 SVGAGI. The V segment lost 2 bases and the J segment 10 bases; nucleotides outside the gene matches: 7. CDR3: CASSYGTVEFYTF. The CDR3 bases are TGTGCCAGCAGTTACGGGACAGTTGAATTCTACACCTTC.

The V gene is TRBV19, the J gene TRBJ1-4; D gene ambiguous. This CDR3 region has 14 residues. Trimming shortened V by 3 bases and J by 2 bases, and 7 bases separated the two germline ends. CDR1 and CDR2 from the germline V gene are LNHDA and SQIVND (reference sequence). The CDR3 is CASSIDWTNEKLFF. The CDR3 DNA sequence: TGTGCCAGTAGTATCGACTGGACTAATGAAAAACTGTTTTTT.

The V gene is TRBV5-1, the J gene TRBJ2-1; 12 bases line up with TRBD2. The CDR3 has 16 residues. V gave up 0 bases and J gave up 6 bases; unmatched junction bases: 4. Per the germline V gene, CDR1 is SGHRS and CDR2 is YFSETQ. CDR3 sequence: CASSLGLAGGVNEQFF. In nucleotides, the CDR3 is TGCGCCAGCAGCTTGGGGCTAGCGGGGGGGGTCAATGAGCAGTTCTTC.

In its sample, this clone was seen once. The rearrangement joins TRBV7-3 to TRBJ2-1; no firm D call. Trimming removed 7 bases from V and 0 bases from J, with 19 bases in between. CDR3 length: 17 residues. Per the germline V gene, CDR1 is SGHTA and CDR2 is FQGTGA. The CDR3 region has the DNA TGTGCCAGCACCCCGGTGATCGGCAGGAACTCCTACAATGAGCAGTTCTTC. Translated, it gives CASTPVIGRNSYNEQFF.